What follows are 8 T cell receptor beta chains derived from one specimen sequenced in a study of T-cell reconstitution after alpha-beta-depleted transplantation in children. Library preparation (for TCRbeta) was performed with unique molecular identifiers. TCRdb independently ran MiXCR on the PCR reads; one entry per CDR3 protein. The sample yields fewer than 120,000 distinct CDR3 sequences, around 10% seen once. The sample here was PBMCs from the stem cell graft donor, taken from the stem cell graft. These receptors were taken from a human donor who donated a stem cell graft to a child with acute lymphoblastic leukemia.

This clonotype was counted ten times or more. J is TRBJ2-1 and V is TRBV19; 12 nucleotides agree with TRBD2. This CDR3 comprises 18 residues. Looked up from germline, CDR1 is LNHDA and CDR2 is SQIVND (reference sequence). V trimming: 5 bases; J trimming: 10 bases; junction bases outside the gene matches: 18. The CDR3 reads CASSPLLAGGPGHREQFF. The CDR3 coding sequence is TGTGCCAGTAGTCCCCTGCTAGCGGGAGGGCCCGGACACCGCGAGCAGTTCTTC.

There are many counts of this clonotype. The J gene is TRBJ2-1, the V gene TRBV4-1; 7 bases align to TRBD1. Germline V gene lookup returns CDR1 MGHRA and CDR2 YSYEKL. CDR3 length: 15 residues. The V and J ends lost 1 base and 4 bases, in that order; junction bases with no gene match: 4. CDR3 residues: CASSQGQGQYNEQFF. The CDR3, as DNA: TGCGCCAGCAGCCAAGGACAGGGACAATACAATGAGCAGTTCTTC.

This clonotype was counted many times. The rearrangement joins TRBV5-1 to TRBJ2-1, with D uncertain. The CDR3 sequence is 14 residues long. In germline, CDR1 is SGHRS, CDR2 YFSETQ. V was trimmed by 3 bases and J by 0 bases, leaving 7 bases between them. The CDR3 bases are TGCGCCAGCAGCTCCCTAAGCTCCTACAATGAGCAGTTCTTC. Translation: CASSSLSSYNEQFF.

The table lists this clonotype with many counts. The V and J genes are TRBV5-1 and TRBJ2-1; D uncertain. Germline CDR1 and CDR2: SGHRS and YFSETQ. With 2 bases removed from V and 7 bases from J, the gap between germline ends came to 16 bases. This CDR3 is 15 amino acids long. CDR3 DNA: TGCGCCAGCAGCTTAGGGCCCCCCGAAGGGAATGAGCAGTTCTTC. Amino acids: CASSLGPPEGNEQFF.

This clonotype was observed many times. The chain carries TRBV20-1 and TRBJ2-5, with D perhaps matching TRBD1 or TRBD2 (5 bases each). The CDR3 extends over 13 amino acids. V was cut by 0 bases and J by 5 bases, with 10 bases left in between. Germline-derived CDR1 and CDR2 are DFQATT and SNEGSKA (reference sequence). The CDR3 region is CSARDSGPETQYF. CDR3 in DNA: TGCAGTGCTAGAGATTCGGGACCGGAGACCCAGTACTTC.

The sample holds many counts of this clonotype. The J gene is TRBJ2-1, the V gene TRBV5-1; either TRBD1 or TRBD2 may fit D (5 bases each). CDR3 size: 14 residues. Germline CDR1 is SGHRS and CDR2 is YFSETQ. V lost 1 base and J lost 2, with 7 bases in between. The CDR3 DNA follows: TGCGCCAGCAGCTTGTCGGGGCCCTACAATGAGCAGTTCTTC. Translating it yields CASSLSGPYNEQFF.

This clonotype appeared many times. The rearrangement links TRBV5-1 to TRBJ2-7; the D is unclear. The CDR3 runs 13 residues. Germline V gives CDR1 SGHRS, CDR2 YFSETQ. Trimming cost V 0 bases and J 0 bases, with 4 bases left between them. The CDR3 reads CASSLEASYEQYF. CDR3 nucleotide sequence: TGCGCCAGCAGCTTGGAGGCCTCCTACGAGCAGTACTTC.

There are many counts of this clonotype. V gene TRBV20-1 combines with J gene TRBJ2-2; the D is unclear. The CDR3 loop spans 13 amino acids. Germline V lookup: CDR1 DFQATT, CDR2 SNEGSKA (reference sequence). Trimming pared 0 bases from V and 5 bases from J, leaving 7 bases between. CDR3 sequence: CSARDWRTGELFF. CDR3 sequence (DNA): TGCAGTGCTAGAGACTGGAGAACCGGGGAGCTGTTTTTT.